The present T cell receptor beta chain was sequenced within a study of blood T cells in healthy people across ages. With a J-beta primer mix and a sample-barcoded 5' primer, a second PCR ran roughly 6 to 12 cycles. TCRdb fed the 5' RACE reads into MiXCR, producing one record per CDR3 protein. The data contain about 1.5 million distinct CDR3 sequences, approximately 38% of them singletons. The CDR3 runs 14 residues. CDR1 and CDR2 from the germline V gene are SQVTM and ANQGSEA. The J segment lost 7 bases and the V segment lost 6 bases, leaving 14 bases of the junction unmatched. In its sample, this clonotype was seen a few times.

The rearrangement links TRBV29-1 to TRBJ1-2; 7 nucleotides line up with TRBD1. This TCR came from a woman between 18 and 30 years old in good health. Sequencing was done on a sample of blood. CDR3 protein: CSVPWSLGGGGYTF. CDR3 bases: TGCAGCGTACCTTGGTCGTTAGGGGGCGGTGGCTACACCTTC. Filled out from reference TRBV29-1 and TRBJ1-2, the complete variable domain reads SAVISQKPSRDICQRGTSLTIQCQVDSQVTMMFWYRQQPGQSLTLIATANQGSEATYESGFVIDKFPISRPNLTFSTLTVSNMSPEDSSIYLCSVPWSLGGGGYTFGSGTRLTVV.